Sequencing of this T cell receptor (beta chain) was carried out in a study of CD8+ T cells in alopecia areata. Treatment of the sample: oral pan-JAK inhibitor, 5-10 mg twice daily. This clone has a handful of counts. Sequencing relied on a cDNA template that was reverse transcribed from extracted RNA. Only in-frame clones appear in the TCRdb table, and some are missing; sequencing was by immunoSEQ multiplex PCR. This sample has fewer than 200,000 clones; roughly 50% occur once, and the top ten carry around 16%. The source material was CD4+ T cells sorted from blood, sampled at approximately week 60, from a patient treated with tofacitinib. The sequence derives from a human donor with alopecia areata.

DNA for the CDR3: TGCAGCGTTGAAAATCGGGGGCGCGTCTATGGCTACACCTTC. Residues: CSVENRGRVYGYTF. The chain has TRBV29-1 and TRBJ1-2; TRBD1 is a possible D gene (6 bases). V dropped 2 bases and J dropped 4 bases, with 14 bases sitting between them. This CDR3 comprises 14 residues. CDR1 SQVTM and CDR2 ANQGSEA come from the germline V gene. The whole variable domain, filled in from reference TRBV29-1 and TRBJ1-2, reads SAVISQKPSRDICQRGTSLTIQCQVDSQVTMMFWYRQQPGQSLTLIATANQGSEATYESGFVIDKFPISRPNLTFSTLTVSNMSPEDSSIYLCSVENRGRVYGYTFGSGTRLTVV.